This TCR beta chain stems from a study of shared clonotypes between healthy human individuals. DNA input for the unsorted PBMC replicate PCRs was about 280 ng, tens of thousands of T cell genomes. Some clones are missing from TCRdb's copy, which holds only in-frame ones; the method was immunoSEQ multiplex PCR. The sample records 490,000 or so clones, 76% being singletons. This clone was seen a single time. The source is a woman aged 40 to 50 in good health. Some clones in this sample may be carry-over from other donors' samples. Sequencing used PBMCs.

In DNA form, the CDR3 reads TGCGCCAGCAGCCTGCTAGCGAATCATGAGCAGTTCTTC. Amino acid sequence: CASSLLANHEQFF. The chain joins TRBV5-1 to TRBJ2-1; D possibly corresponds to TRBD2 (6 bases). In germline, CDR1 is SGHRS, CDR2 YFSETQ. The CDR3 runs 13 residues. Between the trimmed V and J ends, which lost 4 bases and 8 bases, there was a span of 13 bases.